These 13 T cell receptor beta chains were all obtained from the same sample, sequenced in a study of OX40 agonist ivuxolimab in advanced cancers. Generated by immunoSEQ multiplex PCR, the TCRdb table keeps only in-frame clones and is missing some. The sample has 100,000 or so clones, roughly 89% seen once. The material sequenced was CD4+ or CD8+ T cells sorted from blood, taken in a trial of the OX40 agonist ivuxolimab. The receptors were gathered from an adult with an advanced solid tumor such as melanoma, head and neck, liver or kidney cancer.

This clone was detected a few times. The genes are TRBV5-1 and TRBJ1-5; 7 positions agree with TRBD1. V gave up 0 bases and J gave up 6 bases; unmatched junction bases: 9. Germline lookup yields CDR1 SGHRS and CDR2 YFSETQ. The CDR3 consists of 16 residues. The CDR3 loop is CASSLGAGGTGQPQHF. The CDR3 nucleotides are TGCGCCAGCAGCTTGGGGGCAGGGGGAACGGGTCAGCCCCAGCATTTT.

The rearrangement uses TRBV28 and TRBJ2-2; D possibly corresponds to TRBD1 (5 bases). This CDR3 spans 12 amino acids. Germline values: CDR1 MDHEN, CDR2 SYDVKM. V lost 9 bases and J lost 2, with 7 bases in between. CDR3 sequence reads: CASQGNTGELFF. The CDR3 DNA follows: TGTGCCAGTCAGGGAAACACCGGGGAGCTGTTTTTT.

The rearrangement links TRBV5-1 to TRBJ2-7, with TRBD2 identical over 7 bases. Germline V gene data show CDR1 as SGHRS and CDR2 as YFSETQ. The V segment lost 7 bases and the J segment 9 bases; nucleotides outside the gene matches: 13. The CDR3 contains 13 residues. The CDR3, as DNA: TGCGCCAGCGCGACGGAACCGGCGGGGGTGCAGTACTTC. Translation gives CASATEPAGVQYF.

The chain has TRBV19 and TRBJ1-2; 10 bases are shared with TRBD1. This CDR3 has 15 amino acids. The J segment lost 8 bases and the V segment lost 4 bases, leaving 10 bases of the junction unmatched. The germline V gene has CDR1 LNHDA and CDR2 SQIVND (reference sequence). CDR3 amino acids: CASSTGQGGLGGYTF. The CDR3 nucleotides read TGTGCCAGTAGTACCGGACAGGGGGGACTGGGCGGCTACACCTTC.

This clone was observed a single time. This chain connects TRBV7-2 to TRBJ2-3; possible D gene TRBD1, 6 bases. V lost 4 bases to trimming and J lost 0 bases, with 14 bases between them. The CDR3 contains 16 residues. The germline CDR1 and CDR2 sequences are SGHTA and FQGNSA. CDR3 sequence reads: CASSYQGLGSTDTQYF. In nucleotides, the CDR3 is TGTGCCAGCAGCTACCAGGGGTTGGGCAGCACAGATACGCAGTATTTT.

The CDR3 DNA sequence: TGTGCCAGCAGCTACCCCCCCTCCTACGAGCAGTACTTC. Translated: CASSYPPSYEQYF. The chain has TRBV5-4 and TRBJ2-7; no firm D call. This CDR3 contains 13 residues. Trimming cost V 3 bases and J 0 bases, with 7 bases left between them. CDR1 SGHNT and CDR2 YYREEE come from the germline V gene (reference sequence).

The gene calls are TRBV5-5 and TRBJ1-1, with 9 bases identical to TRBD1. Germline loops: CDR1 SGHKS, CDR2 YYEKEE (reference sequence). The CDR3 consists of 16 residues. The V and J ends lost 4 bases and 4 bases, in that order; junction bases with no gene match: 11. The chain's CDR3 is CASSQGPDRGFTEAFF. In DNA form, the CDR3 reads TGTGCCAGCAGCCAAGGTCCGGACAGGGGTTTCACTGAAGCTTTCTTT.

The rearrangement uses TRBV19 and TRBJ1-4; no clear D. The CDR3 has 15 residues. Germline V gives CDR1 LNHDA, CDR2 SQIVND (reference sequence). Trimming pared 7 bases from V and 17 bases from J, leaving 29 bases between. CDR3 DNA sequence: TGTGCCAGTACCTCCTGGGGAGGTTCGCAAAATGAAGTTTTTTTT. Encoded protein: CASTSWGGSQNEVFF.

CDR3 protein: CASSQDPPDRGRDTQYF. The CDR3 DNA sequence: TGTGCCAGCAGCCAAGATCCCCCGGACAGGGGGCGAGATACGCAGTATTTT. The chain joins TRBV14 to TRBJ2-3; 11 bases line up with TRBD1. This CDR3 region has 17 residues. The V and J ends lost 0 bases and 5 bases, in that order; junction bases with no gene match: 7. Germline V lookup: CDR1 SGHDN, CDR2 FVKESK.

This clone appeared a single time. The germline gene is not matched at one end of the junction; a read error may be the cause. The chain is built from TRBV5-4 and TRBJ2-7; 8 nucleotides line up with TRBD2. Germline values: CDR1 SGHNT, CDR2 YYREEE (reference sequence). The CDR3 loop spans 14 amino acids. The CDR3 loop is CASSQERERSEQYF. CDR3 DNA: TGCGCCAGCAGCCAAGAGCGGGAGAGATCCGAGCAGTACTTC.

The V call is TRBV5-1, the J call TRBJ1-2; 9 positions match TRBD1. The CDR3 covers 15 residues. The J segment lost 2 bases and the V segment lost 3 bases, leaving 5 bases of the junction unmatched. From germline, CDR1 is SGHRS and CDR2 YFSETQ. DNA for the CDR3: TGCGCCAGCAGCTGGGAGACAGGGGGAAACTATGGCTACACCTTC. Translation: CASSWETGGNYGYTF.

The CDR3 sequence: CASSLVGGSGTEAFF. The CDR3 nucleotides are TGTGCCAGCAGCTTAGTTGGGGGGTCGGGCACTGAAGCTTTCTTT. The chain carries TRBV11-3 and TRBJ1-1; tentatively, D is TRBD1 (5 bases). The CDR3 sequence is 15 residues long. Looked up from germline, CDR1 is SGHNT and CDR2 is YENEEA. Trimming removed 1 base at V and 4 bases at J, with 13 bases between.

This chain connects TRBV10-3 to TRBJ2-1; 8 positions match TRBD2. This CDR3 contains 13 residues. Germline V gene sequence: CDR1 ENHRY, CDR2 SYGVKD. V trimming: 11 bases; J trimming: 7 bases; junction bases outside the gene matches: 10. The CDR3 region has the DNA TGTGCCGTAACACCGGGACTAGATAATGAGCAGTTCTTC. Amino acid sequence: CAVTPGLDNEQFF.